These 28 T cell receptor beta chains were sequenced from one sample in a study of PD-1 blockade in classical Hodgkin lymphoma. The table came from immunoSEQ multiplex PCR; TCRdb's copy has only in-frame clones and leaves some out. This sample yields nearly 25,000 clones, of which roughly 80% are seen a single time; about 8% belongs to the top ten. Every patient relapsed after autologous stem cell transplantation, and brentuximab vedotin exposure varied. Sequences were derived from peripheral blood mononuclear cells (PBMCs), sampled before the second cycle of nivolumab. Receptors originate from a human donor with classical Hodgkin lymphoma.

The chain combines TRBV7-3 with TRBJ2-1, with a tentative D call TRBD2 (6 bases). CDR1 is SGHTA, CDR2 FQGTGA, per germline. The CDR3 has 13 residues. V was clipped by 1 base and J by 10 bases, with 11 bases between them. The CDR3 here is CASSLSGAGEQFF. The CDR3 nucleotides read TGTGCCAGCAGCTTAAGTGGGGCGGGAGAGCAGTTCTTC.

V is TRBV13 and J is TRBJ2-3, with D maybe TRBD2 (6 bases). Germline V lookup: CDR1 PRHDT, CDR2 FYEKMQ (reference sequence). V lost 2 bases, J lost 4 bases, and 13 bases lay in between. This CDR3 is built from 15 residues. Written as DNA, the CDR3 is TGTGCCAGCAGCTTATGGGGGGAAGGGTCAGATACGCAGTATTTT. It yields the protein CASSLWGEGSDTQYF.

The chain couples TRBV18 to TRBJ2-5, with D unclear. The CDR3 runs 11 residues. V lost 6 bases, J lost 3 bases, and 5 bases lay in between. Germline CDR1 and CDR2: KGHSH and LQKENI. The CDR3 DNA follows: TGTGCCAGCTCCCAAGAAGAGACCCAGTACTTC. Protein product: CASSQEETQYF.

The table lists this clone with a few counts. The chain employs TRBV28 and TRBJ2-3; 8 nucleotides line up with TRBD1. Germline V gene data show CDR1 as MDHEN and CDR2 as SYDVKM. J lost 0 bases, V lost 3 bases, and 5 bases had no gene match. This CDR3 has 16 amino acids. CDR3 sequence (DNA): TGTGCCAGCAGTTTCCGGACAGGGATTAGCACAGATACGCAGTATTTT. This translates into CASSFRTGISTDTQYF.

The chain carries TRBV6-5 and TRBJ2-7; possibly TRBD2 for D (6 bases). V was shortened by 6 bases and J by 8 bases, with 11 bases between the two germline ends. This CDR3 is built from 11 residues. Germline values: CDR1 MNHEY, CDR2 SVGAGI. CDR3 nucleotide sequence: TGTGCCAGCAGCCTTAGCGGCCAGCAGTACTTC. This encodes CASSLSGQQYF.

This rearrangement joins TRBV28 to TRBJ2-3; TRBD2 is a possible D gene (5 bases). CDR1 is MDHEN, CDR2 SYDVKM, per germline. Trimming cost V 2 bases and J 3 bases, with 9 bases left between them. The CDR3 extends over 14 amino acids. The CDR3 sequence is CASSLRGFTDTQYF. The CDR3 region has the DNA TGTGCCAGCAGTTTAAGAGGGTTTACAGATACGCAGTATTTT.

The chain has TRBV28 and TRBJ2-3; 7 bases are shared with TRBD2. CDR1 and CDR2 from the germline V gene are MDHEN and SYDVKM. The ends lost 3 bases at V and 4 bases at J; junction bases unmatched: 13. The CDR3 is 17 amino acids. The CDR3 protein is CASSFGYAGEGADTQYF. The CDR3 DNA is TGTGCCAGCAGTTTTGGTTATGCGGGAGAAGGGGCAGATACGCAGTATTTT.

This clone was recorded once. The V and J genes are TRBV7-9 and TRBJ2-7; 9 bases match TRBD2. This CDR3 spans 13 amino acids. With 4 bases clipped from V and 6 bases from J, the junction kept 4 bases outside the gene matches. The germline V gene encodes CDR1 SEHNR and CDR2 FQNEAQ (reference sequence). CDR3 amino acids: CASSWDSGSEQYF. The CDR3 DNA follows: TGTGCCAGCAGCTGGGATAGCGGGAGCGAGCAGTACTTC.

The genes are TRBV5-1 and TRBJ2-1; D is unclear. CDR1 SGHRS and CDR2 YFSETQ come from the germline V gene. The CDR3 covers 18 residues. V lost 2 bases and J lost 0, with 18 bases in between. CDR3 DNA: TGCGCCAGCAGCTTCAGAGGTGAAGGGCTGACCTCCTACAATGAGCAGTTCTTC. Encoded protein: CASSFRGEGLTSYNEQFF.

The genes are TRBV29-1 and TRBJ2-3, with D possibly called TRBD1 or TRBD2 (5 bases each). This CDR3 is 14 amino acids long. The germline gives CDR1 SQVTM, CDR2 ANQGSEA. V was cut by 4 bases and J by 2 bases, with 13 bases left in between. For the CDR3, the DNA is TGCAGCGTTGGGGTTGGGGGTCCCACAGATACGCAGTATTTT. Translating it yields CSVGVGGPTDTQYF.

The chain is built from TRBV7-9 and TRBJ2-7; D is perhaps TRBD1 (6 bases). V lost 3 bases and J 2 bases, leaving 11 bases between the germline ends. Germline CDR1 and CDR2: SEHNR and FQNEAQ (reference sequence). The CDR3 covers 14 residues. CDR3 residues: CASSFTTGPYEQYF. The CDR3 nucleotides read TGTGCCAGCAGCTTCACAACAGGGCCCTACGAGCAGTACTTC.

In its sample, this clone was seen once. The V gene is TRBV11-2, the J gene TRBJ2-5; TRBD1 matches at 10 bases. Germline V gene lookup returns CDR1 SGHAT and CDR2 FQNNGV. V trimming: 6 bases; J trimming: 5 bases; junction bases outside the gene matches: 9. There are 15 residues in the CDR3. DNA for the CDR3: TGTGCCAGCAGTTTCCTGCGGGACAGGGGTGAGACCCAGTACTTC. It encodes CASSFLRDRGETQYF. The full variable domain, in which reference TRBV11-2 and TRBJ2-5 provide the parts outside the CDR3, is EAGVAQSPRYKIIEKRQSVAFWCNPISGHATLYWYQQILGQGPKLLIQFQNNGVVDDSQLPKDRFSAERLKGVDSTLKIQPAKLEDSAVYLCASSFLRDRGETQYFGPGTRLLVL.

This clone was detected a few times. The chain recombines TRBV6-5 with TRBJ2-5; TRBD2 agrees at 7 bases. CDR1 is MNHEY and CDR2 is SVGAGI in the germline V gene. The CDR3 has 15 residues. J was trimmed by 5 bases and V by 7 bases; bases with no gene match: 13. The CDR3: CASNQGRGKGETQYF. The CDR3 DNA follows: TGTGCCAGCAACCAAGGGAGGGGAAAGGGTGAGACCCAGTACTTC.

The CDR3 protein is CASSANWGDGYEQYF. CDR3 coding DNA: TGCGCCAGCAGCGCCAATTGGGGGGACGGCTACGAGCAGTACTTC. The chain joins TRBV5-1 to TRBJ2-7, with TRBD2 as a possible D gene (6 bases). The CDR3 is made up of 15 amino acids. Trimming shortened V by 4 bases and J by 3 bases, and 17 bases separated the two germline ends. Germline CDR1 and CDR2: SGHRS and YFSETQ.

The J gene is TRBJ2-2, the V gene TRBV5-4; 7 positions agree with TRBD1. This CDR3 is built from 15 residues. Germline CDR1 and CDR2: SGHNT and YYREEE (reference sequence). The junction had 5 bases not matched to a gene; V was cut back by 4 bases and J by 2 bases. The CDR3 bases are TGTGCCAGCAGCCGGGACAGCAAAAACACCGGGGAGCTGTTTTTT. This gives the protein CASSRDSKNTGELFF. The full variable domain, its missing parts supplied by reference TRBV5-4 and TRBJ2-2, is ETGVTQSPTHLIKTRGQQVTLRCSSQSGHNTVSWYQQALGQGPQFIFQYYREEENGRGNFPPRFSGLQFPNYSSELNVNALELDDSALYLCASSRDSKNTGELFFGEGSRLTVL.

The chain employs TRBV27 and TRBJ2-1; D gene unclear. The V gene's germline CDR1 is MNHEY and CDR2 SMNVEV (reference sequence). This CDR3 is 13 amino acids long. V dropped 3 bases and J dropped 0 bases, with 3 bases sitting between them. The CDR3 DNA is TGTGCCAGCAGTTTCGGCTCCTACAATGAGCAGTTCTTC. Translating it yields CASSFGSYNEQFF.

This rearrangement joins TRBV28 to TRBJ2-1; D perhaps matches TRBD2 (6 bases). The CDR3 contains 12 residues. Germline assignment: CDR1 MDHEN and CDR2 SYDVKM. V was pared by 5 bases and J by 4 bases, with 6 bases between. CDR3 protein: CASSGGYNEQFF. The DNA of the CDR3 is TGTGCCAGCAGTGGAGGGTACAATGAGCAGTTCTTC.

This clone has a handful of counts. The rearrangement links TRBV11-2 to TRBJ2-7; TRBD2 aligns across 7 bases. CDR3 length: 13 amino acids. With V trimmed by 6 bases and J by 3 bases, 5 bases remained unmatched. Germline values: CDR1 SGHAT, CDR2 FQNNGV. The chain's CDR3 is CASRPAGVYEQYF. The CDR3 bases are TGTGCCAGCAGGCCCGCGGGAGTCTACGAGCAGTACTTC.

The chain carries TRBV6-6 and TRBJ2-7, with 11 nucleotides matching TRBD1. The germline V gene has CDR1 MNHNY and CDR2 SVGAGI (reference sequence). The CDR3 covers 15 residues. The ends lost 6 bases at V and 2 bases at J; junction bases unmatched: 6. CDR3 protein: CASSKGQGVTYEQYF. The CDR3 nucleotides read TGTGCCAGCAGCAAGGGACAGGGGGTCACCTACGAGCAGTACTTC.

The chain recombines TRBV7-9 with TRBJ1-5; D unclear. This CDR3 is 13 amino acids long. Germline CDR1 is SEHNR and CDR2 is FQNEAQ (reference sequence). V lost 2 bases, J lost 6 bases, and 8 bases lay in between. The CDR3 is CASSLQAFQPQHF. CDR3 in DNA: TGTGCCAGCAGCTTACAGGCTTTTCAGCCCCAGCATTTT. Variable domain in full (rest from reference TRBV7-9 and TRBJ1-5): DTGVSQNPRHKITKRGQNVTFRCDPISEHNRLYWYRQTLGQGPEFLTYFQNEAQLEKSRLLSDRFSAERPKGSFSTLEIQRTEQGDSAMYLCASSLQAFQPQHFGDGTRLSIL.

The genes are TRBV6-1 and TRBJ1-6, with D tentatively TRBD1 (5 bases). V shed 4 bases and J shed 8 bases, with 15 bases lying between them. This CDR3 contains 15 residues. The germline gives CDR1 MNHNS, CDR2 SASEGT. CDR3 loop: CASSAGTLVDSPLHF. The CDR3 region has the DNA TGTGCCAGCAGTGCCGGGACTCTTGTTGATTCACCCCTCCACTTT.

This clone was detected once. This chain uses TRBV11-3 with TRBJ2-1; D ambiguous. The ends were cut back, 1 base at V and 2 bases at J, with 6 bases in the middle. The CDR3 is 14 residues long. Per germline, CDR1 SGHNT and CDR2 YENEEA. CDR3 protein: CASSLGGAYNEQFF. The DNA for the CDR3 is TGTGCCAGCAGCTTAGGCGGAGCCTACAATGAGCAGTTCTTC.

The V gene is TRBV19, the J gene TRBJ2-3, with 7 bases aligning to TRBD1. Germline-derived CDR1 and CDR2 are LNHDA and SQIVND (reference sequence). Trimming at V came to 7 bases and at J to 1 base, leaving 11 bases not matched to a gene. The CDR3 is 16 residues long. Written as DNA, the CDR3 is TGTGCCAGTATGCGGACAGGAATGCTTGGCACAGATACGCAGTATTTT. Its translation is CASMRTGMLGTDTQYF.

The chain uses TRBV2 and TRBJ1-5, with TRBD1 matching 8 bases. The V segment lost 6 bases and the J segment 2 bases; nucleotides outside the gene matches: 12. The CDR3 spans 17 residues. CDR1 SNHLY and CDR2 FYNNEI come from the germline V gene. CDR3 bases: TGTGCCAGCAGCACTCGGGCAGGGGGCTACGGCAATCAGCCCCAGCATTTT. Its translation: CASSTRAGGYGNQPQHF.

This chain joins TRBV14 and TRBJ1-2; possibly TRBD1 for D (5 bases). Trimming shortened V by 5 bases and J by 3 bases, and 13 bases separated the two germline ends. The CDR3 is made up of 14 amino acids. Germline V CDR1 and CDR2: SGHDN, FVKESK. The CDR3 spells CASSGFQGYYGYTF. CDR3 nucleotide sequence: TGTGCCAGCAGCGGGTTCCAGGGCTACTATGGCTACACCTTC.

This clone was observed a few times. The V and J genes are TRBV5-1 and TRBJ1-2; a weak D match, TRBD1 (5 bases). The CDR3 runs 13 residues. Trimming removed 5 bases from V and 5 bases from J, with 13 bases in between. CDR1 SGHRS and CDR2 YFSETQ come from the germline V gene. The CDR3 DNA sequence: TGCGCCAGCAGGGACACCTCTTTTTATGGCTACACCTTC. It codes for CASRDTSFYGYTF.

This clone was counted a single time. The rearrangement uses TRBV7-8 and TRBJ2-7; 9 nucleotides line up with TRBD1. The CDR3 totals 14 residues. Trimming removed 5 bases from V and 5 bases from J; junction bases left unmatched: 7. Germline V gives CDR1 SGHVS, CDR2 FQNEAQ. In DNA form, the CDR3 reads TGTGCCAGCAGCCCCCGGGACAGGGTAAACGAGCAGTACTTC. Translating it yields CASSPRDRVNEQYF.

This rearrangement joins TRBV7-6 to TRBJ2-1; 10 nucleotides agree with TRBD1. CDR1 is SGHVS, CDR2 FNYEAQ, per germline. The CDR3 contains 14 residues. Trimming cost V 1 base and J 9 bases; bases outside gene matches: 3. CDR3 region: CASSLGGQGFEQFF. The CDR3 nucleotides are TGTGCCAGCAGCTTAGGGGGACAGGGGTTTGAGCAGTTCTTC.